This T cell receptor (beta chain) originates from a study of read filtering for tumor transcriptome and immune sequencing. This clonotype was observed at least ten times. The CDR3 spans 15 residues. With 2 bases removed from V and 0 bases from J, the gap between germline ends came to 5 bases. Germline CDR1 MRHNA, CDR2 SNTAGT. This library used roughly 430 ng RNA and molecular barcoded adaptors spanning alpha/delta and beta/gamma chains. TCRdb called the reads again in MiXCR, with one record for every CDR3 protein. This table has some 50,000 distinct CDR3 sequences, around 19% appearing once. V and J are TRBV6-4 and TRBJ2-6; D remains ambiguous. The sample taken for sequencing was a population of CD138-negative cells sorted from bone marrow. The TCR comes from a donor at least 40 years old with multiple myeloma. The CDR3, as DNA: TGTGCCAGCAGTGACACTTACTCTGGGGCCAACGTCCTGACTTTC. Translation gives CASSDTYSGANVLTF.